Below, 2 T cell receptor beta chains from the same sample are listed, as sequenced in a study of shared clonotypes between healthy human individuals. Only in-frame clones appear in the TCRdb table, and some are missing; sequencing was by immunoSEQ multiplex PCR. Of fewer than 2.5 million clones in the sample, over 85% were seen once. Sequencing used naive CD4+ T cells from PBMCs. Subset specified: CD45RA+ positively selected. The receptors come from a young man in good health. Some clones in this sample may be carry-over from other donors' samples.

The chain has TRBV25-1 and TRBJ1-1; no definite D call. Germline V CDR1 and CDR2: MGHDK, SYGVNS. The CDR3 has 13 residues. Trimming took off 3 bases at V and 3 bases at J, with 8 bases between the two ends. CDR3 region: CASSEPGYTEAFF. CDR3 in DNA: TGTGCCAGCAGTGAGCCGGGCTACACTGAAGCTTTCTTT.

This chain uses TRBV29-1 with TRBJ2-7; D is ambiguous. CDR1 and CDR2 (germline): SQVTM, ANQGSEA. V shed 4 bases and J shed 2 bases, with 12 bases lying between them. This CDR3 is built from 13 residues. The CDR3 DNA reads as TGCAGCGTTGCTCTTTACAGTCCCTACGAGCAGTACTTC. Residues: CSVALYSPYEQYF.